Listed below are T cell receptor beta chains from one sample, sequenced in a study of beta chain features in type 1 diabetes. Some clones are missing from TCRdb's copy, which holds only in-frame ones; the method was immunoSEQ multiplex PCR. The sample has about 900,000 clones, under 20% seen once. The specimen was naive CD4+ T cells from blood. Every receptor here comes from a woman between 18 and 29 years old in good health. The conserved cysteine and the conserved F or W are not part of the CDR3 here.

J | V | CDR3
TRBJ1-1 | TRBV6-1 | ASSRRSNTEAF
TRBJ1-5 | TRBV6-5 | ASSYSRSNQPQH
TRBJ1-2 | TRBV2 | ASSAPPGQINYGYT
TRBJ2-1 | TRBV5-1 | ASSPGTSGSDEQF
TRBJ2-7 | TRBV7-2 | ASRMVWESHYEQY
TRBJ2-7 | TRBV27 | ASGSGTGVPYEQY
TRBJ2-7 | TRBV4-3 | ASSQDRGLTYEQY
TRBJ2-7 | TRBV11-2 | ASSLTTGGRTYEQY
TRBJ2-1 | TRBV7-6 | ASSLGGRAFNEQF
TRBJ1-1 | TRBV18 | ASSPPKGNTEAF
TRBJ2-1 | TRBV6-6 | ASSYARGGNEQF
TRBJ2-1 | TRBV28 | ASSFGREYSYNEQF
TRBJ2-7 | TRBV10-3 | ATAGTFASYEQY
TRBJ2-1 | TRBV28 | ASGQNSYNEQF
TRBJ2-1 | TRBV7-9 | ASSPVGYNEQF
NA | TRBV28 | ASTSGTSPDLEQF
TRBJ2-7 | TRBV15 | ATSRDRGPYEQY
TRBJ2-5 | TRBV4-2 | ASSQSPRRRGEETQY
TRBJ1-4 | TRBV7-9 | ASSRQGTGRNEKLF
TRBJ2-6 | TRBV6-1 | ASSAGISGANVLT
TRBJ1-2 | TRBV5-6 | ASRWENYGYT
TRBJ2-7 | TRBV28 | ASSPSRGRTYEQY
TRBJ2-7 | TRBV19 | ASSMSASAGGSYEQY
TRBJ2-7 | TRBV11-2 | ASSLELWGGGREQY
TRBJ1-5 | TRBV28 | ASSFLSFQGTGGDQPQH
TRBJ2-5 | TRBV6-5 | ASRSRQETQY
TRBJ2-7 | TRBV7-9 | ATPRGTSGRYEQY
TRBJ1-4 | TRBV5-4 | ASSEAGQRTEKLF
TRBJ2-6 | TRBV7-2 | ARDRAGANVLT
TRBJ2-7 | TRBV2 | ASKTPVYEQY
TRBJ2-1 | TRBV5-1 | ASSLLGLGNNEQF
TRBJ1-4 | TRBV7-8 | ASSISGTGREKLF
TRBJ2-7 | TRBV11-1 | ASSLTKKGTYEQY
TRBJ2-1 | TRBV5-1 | ASSRRTSGSQSEQF
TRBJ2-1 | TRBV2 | ASALASDEQF
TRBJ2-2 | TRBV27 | ASSSTGLAGAPTGELF
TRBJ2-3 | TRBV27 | ASSKLGRLLDTQY